A single sample gave rise to the 27 T cell receptor beta chains below, sequenced in a study of T cell responses to AZD1222 COVID-19 vaccine. Profiling relied on immunoSEQ multiplex PCR, and the TCRdb table lists in-frame clones only, not all of them. Of about 100,000 clones in the sample, around 94% were seen once. The starting material was peripheral blood, obtained on day 0 of AZD1222 vaccination. The origin of the receptors is an adult in good health.

The chain carries TRBV5-8 and TRBJ1-4; TRBD1 aligns across 10 bases. Trimming at V came to 0 bases and at J to 0 bases, leaving 8 bases not matched to a gene. CDR3 length equals 19 residues. Germline V CDR1 and CDR2: SGHTS, YDEGEE. The CDR3 DNA reads TGTGCCAGCAGCTTGGGGACAGGGGGTATGGGTGCAACTAATGAAAAACTGTTTTTT. Encoded protein: CASSLGTGGMGATNEKLFF.

The chain carries TRBV7-9 and TRBJ1-2; weak D call: TRBD1 (5 bases). Germline CDR1 is SEHNR and CDR2 is FQNEAQ (reference sequence). The CDR3 spans 14 residues. The V gene lost 1 base and the J gene lost 8 bases, with 14 bases spanning the gap. The CDR3 spells CASSLETAFFGYTF. CDR3 coding DNA: TGTGCCAGCAGCTTAGAGACAGCCTTCTTCGGCTACACCTTC.

The genes are TRBV12-3 or TRBV12-4 and TRBJ1-2; D gene uncertain. CDR3 length equals 13 residues. The germline V and J ends were trimmed by 5 bases and 7 bases, with 14 bases remaining between them. CDR3 nucleotide sequence: TGTGCCAGCAGTCCCCGACGTTCTTTTGGCTACACCTTC. It codes for CASSPRRSFGYTF.

DNA for the CDR3: TGTGCCAGCAGTTACTTGGGGACCCCCGGAGACACTGAAGCTTTCTTT. Amino acid sequence: CASSYLGTPGDTEAFF. This rearrangement joins TRBV6-5 to TRBJ1-1, with a tentative D call TRBD1 (5 bases). CDR1 MNHEY and CDR2 SVGAGI come from the germline V gene. Trimming left V 1 base short and J 3 bases short, with 15 bases between. The CDR3 consists of 16 residues.

CDR3 bases: TGTGCCAGCAGCTTGTACGATCTACCCCTCCACTTT. This translates into CASSLYDLPLHF. The rearrangement uses TRBV5-6 and TRBJ1-6; D gene unclear. This CDR3 has 12 amino acids. Germline-derived CDR1 and CDR2 are SGHDT and YYEEEE. Trimming cost V 1 base and J 12 bases, with 8 bases left between them.

The J gene is TRBJ1-1, the V gene TRBV7-6; weak D call: TRBD1 (5 bases). This CDR3 comprises 10 residues. Germline V gene sequence: CDR1 SGHVS, CDR2 FNYEAQ. V was pared by 8 bases and J by 7 bases, with 8 bases between. CDR3 region: CASGAGEAFF. In nucleotides, the CDR3 is TGTGCCAGCGGGGCGGGTGAAGCTTTCTTT.

J is TRBJ1-6 and V is TRBV30; 12 nucleotides match TRBD1. The CDR3 sequence is 18 residues long. J was trimmed by 7 bases and V by 0 bases; bases with no gene match: 10. From germline, CDR1 is GTSNPN and CDR2 SVGIG (reference sequence). The CDR3 sequence: CAWSVLWGQGAQNSPLHF. CDR3 coding DNA: TGTGCCTGGAGTGTACTTTGGGGACAGGGGGCGCAAAATTCACCCCTCCACTTT. Supplemented by reference TRBV30 and TRBJ1-6, the full variable domain reads SQTIHQWPATLVQPVGSPLSLECTVEGTSNPNLYWYRQAAGRGLQLLFYSVGIGQISSEVPQNLSASRPQDRQFILSSKKLLLSDSGFYLCAWSVLWGQGAQNSPLHFGNGTRLTVT.

This chain links TRBV9 with TRBJ2-4; D is tentatively TRBD1 or TRBD2 (6 bases each). Germline values: CDR1 SGDLS, CDR2 YYNGEE. CDR3 length equals 15 residues. Trimming took 2 bases from V and 5 from J, leaving 14 bases between them. CDR3 in amino acids: CASSVHRGPENIQYF. As DNA, the CDR3 is TGTGCCAGCAGCGTTCACCGGGGGCCGGAAAACATTCAGTACTTC.

The V gene is TRBV5-1, the J gene TRBJ1-1, with D perhaps TRBD1 (6 bases). Looked up from germline, CDR1 is SGHRS and CDR2 is YFSETQ. Trimming left V 1 base short and J 4 bases short, with 11 bases between. The CDR3 covers 14 residues. The CDR3 DNA reads as TGCGCCAGCAGCTTGTCGAGAGGGGGCACTGAAGCTTTCTTT. Residues: CASSLSRGGTEAFF. The full variable domain, with the rest looked up from reference TRBV5-1 and TRBJ1-1, is KAGVTQTPRYLIKTRGQQVTLSCSPISGHRSVSWYQQTPGQGLQFLFEYFSETQRNKGNFPGRFSGRQFSNSRSEMNVSTLELGDSALYLCASSLSRGGTEAFFGQGTRLTVV.

The CDR3 is CASSIELWTTNTEAFF. CDR3 sequence (DNA): TGTGCCAGTAGTATAGAATTATGGACGACGAACACTGAAGCTTTCTTT. The chain combines TRBV19 with TRBJ1-1; D not certain. Germline values: CDR1 LNHDA, CDR2 SQIVND (reference sequence). This CDR3 has 16 residues. The ends were cut back, 0 bases at V and 1 base at J, with 12 bases in the middle. The complete variable domain, with remaining parts taken from reference TRBV19 and TRBJ1-1, reads DGGITQSPKYLFRKEGQNVTLSCEQNLNHDAMYWYRQDPGQGLRLIYYSQIVNDFQKGDIAEGYSVSREKKESFPLTVTSAQKNPTAFYLCASSIELWTTNTEAFFGQGTRLTVV.

The V gene is TRBV19, the J gene TRBJ1-2; 8 nucleotides line up with TRBD1. Germline CDR1 is LNHDA and CDR2 is SQIVND (reference sequence). There are 17 residues in the CDR3. J was trimmed by 6 bases and V by 6 bases; bases with no gene match: 18. CDR3 coding DNA: TGTGCCAGTAGGGCTATCGGACAGGGAAACTCCTTCGATGGCTACACCTTC. Residues: CASRAIGQGNSFDGYTF.

J is TRBJ1-2 and V is TRBV3-1 (or the pseudogene TRBV3-2); D is perhaps TRBD1 (6 bases). The germline V gene encodes CDR1 LGHDT and CDR2 YNNKEL (reference sequence). Trimming left V 1 base short and J 0 bases short, with 9 bases between. The CDR3 sequence is 15 residues long. The CDR3 protein is CASSQAGTSNYGYTF. CDR3 nucleotide sequence: TGTGCCAGCAGCCAAGCTGGGACATCTAACTATGGCTACACCTTC.

This chain uses TRBV4-1 with TRBJ1-4, with 7 nucleotides matching TRBD1. The CDR3 sequence is 17 residues long. Germline V gene data show CDR1 as MGHRA and CDR2 as YSYEKL. V lost 1 base and J lost 5; bases outside the gene matches: 10. This CDR3 is CASSQGLDRPINEKLFF. CDR3 coding DNA: TGCGCCAGCAGCCAAGGTCTGGACAGGCCAATAAATGAAAAACTGTTTTTT.

The rearrangement joins TRBV11-2 to TRBJ1-3, with a weak D call TRBD1 (5 bases). The V gene's germline CDR1 is SGHAT and CDR2 FQNNGV. The CDR3 is 16 amino acids. Trimming pared 3 bases from V and 4 bases from J, leaving 16 bases between. CDR3 protein: CASSFTAGPGGNTIYF. DNA for the CDR3: TGTGCCAGCAGCTTCACCGCCGGGCCAGGGGGAAACACCATATATTTT.

The V call is TRBV9, the J call TRBJ1-4; the match to TRBD1 covers 9 bases. Germline V gene lookup returns CDR1 SGDLS and CDR2 YYNGEE. V dropped 3 bases and J dropped 6; count of bases not matched to a gene: 6. The CDR3 extends over 15 amino acids. For the CDR3, the DNA is TGTGCCAGCAGCGAAGGGACAGGGTGGGATGAAAAACTGTTTTTT. This codes for CASSEGTGWDEKLFF.

V and J are TRBV7-9 and TRBJ1-5, with D perhaps matching TRBD1 (5 bases). The CDR3 is 15 residues long. V lost 1 base to trimming and J lost 4 bases, with 11 bases between them. The V gene's germline CDR1 is SEHNR and CDR2 FQNEAQ (reference sequence). Here the CDR3 reads CASSLDGRENQPQHF. In DNA, the CDR3 is TGTGCCAGCAGCTTAGACGGCAGGGAAAATCAGCCCCAGCATTTT.

V gene TRBV3-1 (or the pseudogene TRBV3-2) combines with J gene TRBJ2-5; 8 positions agree with TRBD2. Trimming at V came to 0 bases and at J to 9 bases, leaving 15 bases not matched to a gene. Germline assignment: CDR1 LGHDT and CDR2 YNNKEL (reference sequence). This CDR3 spans 17 amino acids. The CDR3 DNA reads TGTGCCAGCAGCCAAGAATCTAGAGAACTAGCGGTTGGGGCCCAGTACTTC. Protein sequence: CASSQESRELAVGAQYF.

The V call is TRBV19, the J call TRBJ1-1; D not certain. Germline V gene data show CDR1 as LNHDA and CDR2 as SQIVND (reference sequence). This CDR3 is 13 amino acids long. Trimming took 4 bases from V and 6 from J, leaving 12 bases between them. As DNA, the CDR3 is TGTGCCAGTAGTACCCGGGGTGGCGCTGAAGCTTTCTTT. This codes for CASSTRGGAEAFF.

The chain employs TRBV30 and TRBJ2-5; TRBD2 matches 7 bases. After removal of 0 bases from V and 4 bases from J, the junction contained 5 bases not matched to a gene. Germline assignment: CDR1 GTSNPN and CDR2 SVGIG (reference sequence). The CDR3 is 14 amino acids. As DNA, the CDR3 is TGTGCCTGGAGTGTTGGGGGAGGGTTAGAGACCCAGTACTTC. It encodes CAWSVGGGLETQYF.

The chain joins TRBV11-2 to TRBJ2-4; 9 bases line up with TRBD1. V dropped 0 bases and J dropped 0; count of bases not matched to a gene: 9. Germline lookup yields CDR1 SGHAT and CDR2 FQNNGV. This CDR3 has 19 amino acids. CDR3: CASSLDVRQGDIAKNIQYF. The DNA of the CDR3 is TGTGCCAGCAGCTTAGACGTAAGACAGGGGGACATAGCCAAAAACATTCAGTACTTC.

The V call is TRBV2, the J call TRBJ2-6; D gene uncertain. The germline gives CDR1 SNHLY, CDR2 FYNNEI. This CDR3 is 15 amino acids long. V lost 6 bases and J lost 1, with 10 bases in between. The CDR3 here is CASRDTDSGANVLTF. For the CDR3, the DNA is TGTGCCAGCAGAGATACGGATTCTGGGGCCAACGTCCTGACTTTC.

This chain joins TRBV5-1 and TRBJ2-7, with D unresolved. V shed 0 bases and J shed 0 bases, with 13 bases lying between them. CDR1 and CDR2 from the germline V gene are SGHRS and YFSETQ. The CDR3 sequence is 16 residues long. The CDR3 DNA follows: TGCGCCAGCAGCTTGGAAGGCAGTTTGAGCTCCTACGAGCAGTACTTC. It specifies CASSLEGSLSSYEQYF.

The chain joins TRBV19 to TRBJ1-2; D is unclear. Trimming took off 1 base at V and 5 bases at J, with 11 bases between the two ends. The V gene's germline CDR1 is LNHDA and CDR2 SQIVND (reference sequence). The CDR3 has 14 amino acids. CDR3 DNA sequence: TGTGCCAGTAGTATAGGGGAGTCAGTATATGGCTACACCTTC. Amino acid sequence: CASSIGESVYGYTF.

The V and J genes are TRBV19 and TRBJ1-6; D unclear. With 6 bases removed from V and 6 bases from J, the gap between germline ends came to 12 bases. This CDR3 comprises 14 residues. CDR1 is LNHDA and CDR2 is SQIVND in the germline V gene (reference sequence). CDR3 DNA: TGTGCCAGTAGAACGGACGGTGGTAATTCACCCCTCCACTTT. Protein: CASRTDGGNSPLHF.

This chain uses TRBV30 with TRBJ1-2; 7 bases are a match to TRBD1. This CDR3 contains 14 residues. CDR1 is GTSNPN, CDR2 SVGIG, per germline (reference sequence). V shed 2 bases, J shed 8 bases, and the junction held 11 bases outside the gene matches. Written as DNA, the CDR3 is TGTGCCTGGAGTCCTGGAGGGGGCTCCCCGGGCTACACCTTC. It specifies CAWSPGGGSPGYTF.

The chain has TRBV7-8 and TRBJ1-1; perhaps TRBD1 as D (5 bases). The V gene lost 5 bases and the J gene lost 4 bases, with 17 bases spanning the gap. Germline V gene lookup returns CDR1 SGHVS and CDR2 FQNEAQ. The CDR3 extends over 15 amino acids. For the CDR3, the DNA is TGTGCCAGCAGCCGAGAGAGGGCGGGGGGCACTGAAGCTTTCTTT. Translated: CASSRERAGGTEAFF.

This chain uses TRBV5-1 with TRBJ1-2; 9 positions agree with TRBD1. Germline loops: CDR1 SGHRS, CDR2 YFSETQ. The CDR3 is made up of 15 amino acids. V trimming: 3 bases; J trimming: 4 bases; junction bases outside the gene matches: 7. CDR3 amino acids: CASSYRTGDSYGYTF. DNA for the CDR3: TGCGCCAGCAGCTACCGGACAGGGGACTCCTATGGCTACACCTTC.